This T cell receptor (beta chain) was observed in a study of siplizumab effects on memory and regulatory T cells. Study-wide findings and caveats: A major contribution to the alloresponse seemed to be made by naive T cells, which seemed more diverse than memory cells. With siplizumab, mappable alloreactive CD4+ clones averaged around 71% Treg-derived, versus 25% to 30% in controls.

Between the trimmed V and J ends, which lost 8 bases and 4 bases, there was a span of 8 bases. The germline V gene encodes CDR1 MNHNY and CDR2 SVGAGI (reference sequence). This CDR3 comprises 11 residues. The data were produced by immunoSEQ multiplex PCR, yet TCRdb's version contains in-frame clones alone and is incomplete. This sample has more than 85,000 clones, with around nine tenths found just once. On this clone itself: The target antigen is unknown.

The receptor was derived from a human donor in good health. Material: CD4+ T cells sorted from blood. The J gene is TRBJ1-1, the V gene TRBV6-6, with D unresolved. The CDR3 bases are TGTGCCAGCCGCTTAGGCACTGAAGCTTTCTTT. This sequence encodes CASRLGTEAFF.